Presented here are 6 T cell receptor beta chains from one specimen sequenced in a study of T cell responses to AZD1222 COVID-19 vaccine. Assay: immunoSEQ multiplex PCR; the TCRdb copy retains only in-frame clones and omits some. The table shows around 91,000 clones, with 70% to 90% occurring only once. Sequenced material: peripheral blood, taken on day 0 of AZD1222 vaccination. The source of these receptors is an adult in good health.

The chain uses TRBV5-1 and TRBJ1-3; TRBD1 might be the D (6 bases). With 0 bases removed from V and 4 bases from J, the gap between germline ends came to 17 bases. CDR1 and CDR2 (germline): SGHRS, YFSETQ. The CDR3 is 17 amino acids. The CDR3 DNA follows: TGCGCCAGCAGCTTGGGCCCCACAGGGTCGGGAGGAAACACCATATATTTT. This encodes CASSLGPTGSGGNTIYF.

The gene calls are TRBV7-9 and TRBJ1-1; D is undetermined. Looked up from germline, CDR1 is SEHNR and CDR2 is FQNEAQ (reference sequence). V was cut by 0 bases and J by 1 base, with 3 bases left in between. The CDR3 is made up of 13 amino acids. As DNA, the CDR3 is TGTGCCAGCAGCTTAGCCCAGAACACTGAAGCTTTCTTT. Amino acids: CASSLAQNTEAFF.

V is TRBV28 and J is TRBJ2-2, with D perhaps given as TRBD1 or TRBD2 (5 bases each). The CDR3 length is 13 residues. Trimming took off 6 bases at V and 1 base at J, with 6 bases between the two ends. The germline V gene encodes CDR1 MDHEN and CDR2 SYDVKM. CDR3 DNA: TGTGCCAGCAGGGGACGGAACACCGGGGAGCTGTTTTTT. It is translated as CASRGRNTGELFF.

The chain employs TRBV27 and TRBJ1-6; D gene uncertain. The germline gives CDR1 MNHEY, CDR2 SMNVEV (reference sequence). This CDR3 contains 15 residues. V was pared by 2 bases and J by 0 bases, with 5 bases between. The DNA for the CDR3 is TGTGCCAGCAGTTTACGGGGCTCCTATAATTCACCCCTCCACTTT. Translating gives CASSLRGSYNSPLHF.

This clone was detected only a few times. V and J are TRBV19 and TRBJ1-1, with D possibly TRBD1 on 5 matching bases. CDR1 is LNHDA, CDR2 SQIVND, per germline (reference sequence). The ends were cut back, 5 bases at V and 4 bases at J, with 14 bases in the middle. CDR3 length: 14 residues. The CDR3 is CASSPREGSTEAFF. For the CDR3, the DNA is TGTGCCAGTAGTCCCAGGGAGGGTAGCACTGAAGCTTTCTTT.

This chain connects TRBV5-8 to TRBJ1-6; no clear D gene. CDR1 and CDR2 (germline): SGHTS, YDEGEE. V gave up 0 bases and J gave up 6 bases, with 13 bases separating them. There are 16 residues in the CDR3. CDR3 sequence: CASSLGRTSGNSPLHF. DNA of the CDR3: TGTGCCAGCAGCTTGGGGCGTACGAGCGGTAATTCACCCCTCCACTTT.